Each of the 6 T cell receptor beta chains below was sequenced from the same sample in a study of cytotoxic CD8 clonotypes in ibrutinib-treated CLL. The table came from immunoSEQ multiplex PCR; TCRdb's copy has only in-frame clones and leaves some out. Of 100,000 to 150,000 clones in the sample, roughly 85% were seen once. The sample in question was PBMCs, obtained after 24 months of ibrutinib treatment. The receptors come from a human donor with chronic lymphocytic leukemia.

This clone showed up just a few times. The chain links TRBV7-2 to TRBJ1-2, with TRBD1 identical over 7 bases. The CDR3 has 15 residues. Trimming removed 5 bases from V and 5 bases from J; junction bases left unmatched: 11. Germline CDR1 SGHTA, CDR2 FQGNSA. CDR3 sequence: CASSPIRTGGYGYTF. The CDR3 nucleotides read TGTGCCAGCAGCCCCATCCGGACAGGAGGGTATGGCTACACCTTC.

J is TRBJ1-1 and V is TRBV7-8, with a weak D call TRBD1 (5 bases). With 6 bases removed from V and 1 base from J, the gap between germline ends came to 12 bases. The CDR3 extends over 14 amino acids. The V gene's germline CDR1 is SGHVS and CDR2 FQNEAQ. The CDR3 reads CASRGREGNTEAFF. CDR3 bases: TGTGCCAGCAGAGGCAGGGAGGGGAACACTGAAGCTTTCTTT.

The V gene is TRBV2, the J gene TRBJ2-7; TRBD1 matches 8 bases. The V gene end was trimmed by 5 bases and the J gene end by 3 bases; junction bases not matched to a gene: 9. Germline CDR1 is SNHLY and CDR2 is FYNNEI. CDR3 length equals 15 residues. Written as DNA, the CDR3 is TGTGCCAGCAGTAAGTCCCGGGACAGGCTCTACGAGCAGTACTTC. This sequence encodes CASSKSRDRLYEQYF. The entire variable domain, with the rest obtained from reference TRBV2 and TRBJ2-7, is as follows: EPEVTQTPSHQVTQMGQEVILRCVPISNHLYFYWYRQILGQKVEFLVSFYNNEISEKSEIFDDQFSVERPDGSNFTLKIRSTKLEDSAMYFCASSKSRDRLYEQYFGPGTRLTVT.

This rearrangement joins TRBV19 to TRBJ1-5; 9 nucleotides match TRBD1. V shed 6 bases and J 7 bases; nucleotides not matched to a gene: 10. Germline V gives CDR1 LNHDA, CDR2 SQIVND (reference sequence). This CDR3 has 15 amino acids. CDR3 sequence reads: CASSWTGDGRQPQHF. The CDR3 region has the DNA TGTGCCAGTAGCTGGACAGGGGACGGAAGACAGCCCCAGCATTTT.

The chain recombines TRBV11-2 with TRBJ2-7; D gene unclear. Germline CDR1 reads SGHAT; CDR2 reads FQNNGV. The V end was cut by 1 base, the J end by 3 bases, with 4 bases between. The CDR3 is made up of 12 amino acids. The CDR3, as DNA: TGTGCCAGCAGCTTAGGATACTACGAGCAGTACTTC. Translation: CASSLGYYEQYF.

The rearrangement joins TRBV28 to TRBJ2-7, with D tentatively TRBD1 (6 bases). The CDR3 is 14 residues long. V was shortened by 6 bases and J by 0 bases, with 12 bases between the two germline ends. Germline CDR1 and CDR2: MDHEN and SYDVKM. The CDR3 loop reads CASRGQQSSYEQYF. The CDR3 bases are TGTGCCAGCAGAGGACAGCAGAGCTCCTACGAGCAGTACTTC.